The present TCR beta chain was sequenced within a study of control samples from healthy donors and cancer patients. TCRdb's table, derived via immunoSEQ multiplex PCR, lists solely in-frame clones and lacks some. The sample has approximately 100,000 clones, 90% seen once. From germline, CDR1 is SGHDN and CDR2 FVKESK. The CDR3 is made up of 14 amino acids. V was clipped by 0 bases and J by 1 base, with 6 bases between them. Sequenced: blood. The clonotype originates from a human donor in good health. The donor label of this sample is uncertain. The rearrangement joins TRBV14 to TRBJ1-1, with D hard to call. CDR3: CASSQEWGNTEAFF. The CDR3 nucleotides are TGTGCCAGCAGCCAAGAGTGGGGGAACACTGAAGCTTTCTTT.